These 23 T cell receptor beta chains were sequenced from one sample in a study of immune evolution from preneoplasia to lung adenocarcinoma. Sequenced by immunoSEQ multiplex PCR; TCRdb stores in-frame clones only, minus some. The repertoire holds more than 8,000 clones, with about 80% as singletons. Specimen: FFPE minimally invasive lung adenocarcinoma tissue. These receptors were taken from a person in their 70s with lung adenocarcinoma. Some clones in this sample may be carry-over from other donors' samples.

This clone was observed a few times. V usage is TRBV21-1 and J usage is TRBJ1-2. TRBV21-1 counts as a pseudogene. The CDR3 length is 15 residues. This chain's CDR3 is CASTPHRDANYGYTF. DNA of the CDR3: TGTGCCAGCACCCCTCATAGGGACGCCAACTATGGCTACACCTTC.

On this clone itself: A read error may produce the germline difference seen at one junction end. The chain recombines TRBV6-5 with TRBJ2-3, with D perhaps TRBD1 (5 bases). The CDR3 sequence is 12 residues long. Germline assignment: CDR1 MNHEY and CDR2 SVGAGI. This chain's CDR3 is CASTDSTDRQYF. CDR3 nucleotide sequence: TGTGCCAGCACCGACAGCACAGATAGGCAGTATTTT.

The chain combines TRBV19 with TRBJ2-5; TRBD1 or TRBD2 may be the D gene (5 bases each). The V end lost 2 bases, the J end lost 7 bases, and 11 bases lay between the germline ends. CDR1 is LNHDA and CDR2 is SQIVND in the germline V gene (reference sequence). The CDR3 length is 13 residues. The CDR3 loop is CASSILGGGTQYF. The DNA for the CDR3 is TGTGCCAGTAGTATACTCGGTGGGGGGACCCAGTACTTC.

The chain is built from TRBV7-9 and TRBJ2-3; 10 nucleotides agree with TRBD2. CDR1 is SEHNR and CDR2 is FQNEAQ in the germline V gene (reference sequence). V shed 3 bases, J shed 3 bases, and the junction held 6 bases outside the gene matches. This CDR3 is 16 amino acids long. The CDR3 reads CASSFASGSFTDTQYF. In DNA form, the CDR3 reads TGTGCCAGCAGCTTCGCTAGCGGGAGTTTTACAGATACGCAGTATTTT. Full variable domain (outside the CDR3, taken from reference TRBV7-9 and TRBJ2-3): DTGVSQNPRHKITKRGQNVTFRCDPISEHNRLYWYRQTLGQGPEFLTYFQNEAQLEKSRLLSDRFSAERPKGSFSTLEIQRTEQGDSAMYLCASSFASGSFTDTQYFGPGTRLTVL.

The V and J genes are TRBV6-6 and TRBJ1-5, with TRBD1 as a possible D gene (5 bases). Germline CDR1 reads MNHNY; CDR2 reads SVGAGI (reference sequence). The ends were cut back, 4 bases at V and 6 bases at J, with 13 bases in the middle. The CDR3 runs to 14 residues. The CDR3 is CASSLAGVSQPQHF. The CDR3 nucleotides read TGTGCCAGCAGTTTAGCGGGGGTCAGTCAGCCCCAGCATTTT.

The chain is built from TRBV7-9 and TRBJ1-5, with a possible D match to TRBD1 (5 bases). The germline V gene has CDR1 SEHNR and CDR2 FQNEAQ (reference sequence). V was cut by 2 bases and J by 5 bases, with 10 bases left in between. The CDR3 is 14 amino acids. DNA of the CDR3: TGTGCCAGCAGCTTACAGGGTTACGATCAGCCCCAGCATTTT. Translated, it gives CASSLQGYDQPQHF.

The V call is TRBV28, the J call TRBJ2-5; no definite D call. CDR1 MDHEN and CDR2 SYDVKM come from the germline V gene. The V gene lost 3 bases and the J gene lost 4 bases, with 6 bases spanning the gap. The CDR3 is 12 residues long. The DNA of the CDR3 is TGTGCCAGCAGTTTGGTTGGAGAGACCCAGTACTTC. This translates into CASSLVGETQYF.

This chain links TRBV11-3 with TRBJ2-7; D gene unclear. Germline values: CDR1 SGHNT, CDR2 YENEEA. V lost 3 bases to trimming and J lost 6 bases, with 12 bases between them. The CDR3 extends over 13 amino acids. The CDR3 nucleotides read TGTGCCAGCAGCTTTAATACAGCAAGCGAGCAGTACTTC. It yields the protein CASSFNTASEQYF.

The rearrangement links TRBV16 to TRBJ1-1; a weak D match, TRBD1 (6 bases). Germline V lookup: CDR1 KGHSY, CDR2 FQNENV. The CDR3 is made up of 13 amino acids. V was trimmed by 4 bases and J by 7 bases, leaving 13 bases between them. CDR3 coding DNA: TGTGCCAGCAGCCCGGGGGCAGGCCATGAAGCTTTCTTT. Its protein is CASSPGAGHEAFF.

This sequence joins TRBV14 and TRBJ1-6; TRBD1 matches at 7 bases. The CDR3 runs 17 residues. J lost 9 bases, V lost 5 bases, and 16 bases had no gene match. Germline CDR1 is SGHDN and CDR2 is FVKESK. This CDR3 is CASSDISTGRGVSPLHF. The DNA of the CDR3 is TGTGCCAGCAGCGATATATCGACAGGGCGCGGGGTTTCACCCCTCCACTTT.

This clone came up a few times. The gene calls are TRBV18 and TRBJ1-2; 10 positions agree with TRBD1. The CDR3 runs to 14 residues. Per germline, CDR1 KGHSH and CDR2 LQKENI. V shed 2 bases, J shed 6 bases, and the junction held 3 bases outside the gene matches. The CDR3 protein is CASSPGQGGHGYTF. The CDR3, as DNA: TGTGCCAGCTCACCAGGACAGGGGGGTCATGGCTACACCTTC.

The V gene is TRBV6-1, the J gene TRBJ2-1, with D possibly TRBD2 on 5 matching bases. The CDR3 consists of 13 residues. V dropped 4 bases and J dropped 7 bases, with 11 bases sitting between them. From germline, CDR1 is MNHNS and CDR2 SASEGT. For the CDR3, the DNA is TGTGCCAGCAGTGTGAGGGTCGCGAATGAGCAGTTCTTC. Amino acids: CASSVRVANEQFF.

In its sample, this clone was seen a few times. The chain's CDR3 is CASSPDYGTNYGYTF. The CDR3 coding sequence is TGTGCCAGCAGCCCAGACTACGGAACTAACTATGGCTACACCTTC. The chain employs TRBV14 and TRBJ1-2; D call uncertain. Germline CDR1 SGHDN, CDR2 FVKESK. The CDR3 runs 15 residues. V gave up 4 bases and J gave up 0 bases, with 12 bases separating them.

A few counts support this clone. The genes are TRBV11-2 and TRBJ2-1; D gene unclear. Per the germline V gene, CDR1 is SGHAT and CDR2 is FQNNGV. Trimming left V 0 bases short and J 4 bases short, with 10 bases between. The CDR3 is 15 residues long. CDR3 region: CASSLDLPGYNEQFF. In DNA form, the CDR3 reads TGTGCCAGCAGCTTAGATCTTCCGGGTTACAATGAGCAGTTCTTC.

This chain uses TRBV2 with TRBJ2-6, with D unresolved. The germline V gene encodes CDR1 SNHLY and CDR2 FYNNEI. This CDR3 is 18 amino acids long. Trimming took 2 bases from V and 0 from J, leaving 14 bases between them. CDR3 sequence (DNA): TGTGCCAGCAGTGAATTGTCAACTTACAGCTCTGGGGCCAACGTCCTGACTTTC. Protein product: CASSELSTYSSGANVLTF.

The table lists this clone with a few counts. Written as DNA, the CDR3 is TGTGCCAGCAGTTACAAAGAGCGGGACTTTAACACTGAAGCTTTCTTT. Translating gives CASSYKERDFNTEAFF. The rearrangement joins TRBV6-5 to TRBJ1-1; D is possibly TRBD1 (5 bases). This CDR3 spans 16 amino acids. Trimming pared 2 bases from V and 2 bases from J, leaving 15 bases between. The germline V gene encodes CDR1 MNHEY and CDR2 SVGAGI.

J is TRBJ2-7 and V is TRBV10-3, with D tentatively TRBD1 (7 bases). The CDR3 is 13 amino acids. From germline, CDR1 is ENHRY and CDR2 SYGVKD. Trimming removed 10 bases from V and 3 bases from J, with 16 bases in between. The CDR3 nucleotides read TGTGCCACCAGGAGGGGGCCCATCTACGAGCAGTACTTC. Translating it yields CATRRGPIYEQYF.

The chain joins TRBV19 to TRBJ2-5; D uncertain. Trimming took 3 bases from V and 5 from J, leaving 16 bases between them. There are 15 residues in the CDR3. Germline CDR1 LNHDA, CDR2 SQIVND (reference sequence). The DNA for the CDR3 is TGTGCCAGTAGTATGAGTCGACGGTTGGGGGAGACCCAGTACTTC. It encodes CASSMSRRLGETQYF.

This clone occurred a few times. The CDR3 sequence is CASSAGEGNSPLHF. Here the CDR3 DNA reads TGTGCCAGCAGCGCTGGGGAGGGTAATTCACCCCTCCACTTT. This chain uses TRBV9 with TRBJ1-6, with D uncertain. V was shortened by 3 bases and J by 6 bases, with 10 bases between the two germline ends. Germline loops: CDR1 SGDLS, CDR2 YYNGEE. The CDR3 covers 14 residues.

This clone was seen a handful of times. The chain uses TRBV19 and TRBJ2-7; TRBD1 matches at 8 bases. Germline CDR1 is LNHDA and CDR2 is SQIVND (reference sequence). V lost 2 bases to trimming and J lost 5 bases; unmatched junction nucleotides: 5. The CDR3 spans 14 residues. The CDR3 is CASSIQGAPNEQYF. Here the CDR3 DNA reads TGTGCCAGTAGTATACAGGGGGCCCCCAACGAGCAGTACTTC.

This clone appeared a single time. The CDR3 here is CASRETSVVSYEQYF. CDR3 sequence (DNA): TGTGCCAGCAGGGAAACTAGCGTCGTCTCCTACGAGCAGTACTTC. The chain recombines TRBV11-2 with TRBJ2-7; 7 nucleotides align to TRBD2. In germline, CDR1 is SGHAT, CDR2 FQNNGV. This CDR3 contains 15 residues. The trim removed 6 bases at V and 0 bases at J, leaving 8 bases unmatched.

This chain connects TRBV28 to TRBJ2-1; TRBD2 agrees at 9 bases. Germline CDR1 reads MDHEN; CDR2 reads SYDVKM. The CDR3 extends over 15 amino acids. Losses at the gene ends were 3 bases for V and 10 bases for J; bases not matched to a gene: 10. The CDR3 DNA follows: TGTGCCAGCAGTTTGAAGCGGGGGGTCTGGGGAGAGCAGTTCTTC. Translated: CASSLKRGVWGEQFF.

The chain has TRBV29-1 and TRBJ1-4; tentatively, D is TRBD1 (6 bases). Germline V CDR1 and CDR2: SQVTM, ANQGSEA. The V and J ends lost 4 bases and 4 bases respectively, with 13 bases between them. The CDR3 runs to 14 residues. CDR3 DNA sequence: TGCAGCGTTGGTATGGGGGCAATTAATGAAAAACTGTTTTTT. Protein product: CSVGMGAINEKLFF.